This T cell receptor beta chain was recovered during a study of early stage breast cancer tumors. The CDR3 is 15 residues long. CDR1 is LGHNA and CDR2 is YNFKEQ in the germline V gene. V lost 4 bases and J 5 bases, leaving 18 bases between the germline ends. The assay was immunoSEQ multiplex PCR, and TCRdb's table has in-frame clones only and misses some. The sample shows about 34,000 clones, just under 75% of them seen only once. General study points: Compared with adjacent normal breast, tumors showed about 2.5-fold denser, more clonal T cells.

This clone was counted between two and nine times. Its antigen is still unknown. The TCR comes from a person aged 30-39 years with breast cancer. The V call is TRBV4-2, the J call TRBJ2-7; D may match TRBD1 or TRBD2 (6 bases each). Material for sequencing was breast tumor tissue. This CDR3 reads CASSPRGGGKHEQYF. As DNA, the CDR3 is TGTGCCAGCAGCCCCAGAGGGGGAGGAAAACACGAGCAGTACTTC.